The next 22 T cell receptor beta chains were all read from a single sample in a study of OX40 agonist ivuxolimab in advanced cancers. The repertoire was sequenced with immunoSEQ multiplex PCR; TCRdb's copy has only in-frame clones and lacks some. Of approximately 99,000 clones listed, about 96% are singletons. The sequences come from CD4+ or CD8+ T cells sorted from blood, collected in a trial of the OX40 agonist ivuxolimab. The receptor set was obtained from an adult with an advanced solid tumor such as melanoma, head and neck, liver or kidney cancer.

The J gene is TRBJ2-2, the V gene TRBV14, with D unclear. The CDR3 runs 14 residues. Germline V CDR1 and CDR2: SGHDN, FVKESK. The V end was cut by 0 bases, the J end by 4 bases, with 6 bases between. CDR3 sequence reads: CASSQDSVTGELFF. In nucleotides, the CDR3 is TGTGCCAGCAGCCAAGACTCAGTCACCGGGGAGCTGTTTTTT.

The chain employs TRBV7-8 and TRBJ2-1; D might be TRBD1 or TRBD2, each matching 5 bases. Germline CDR1 is SGHVS and CDR2 is FQNEAQ. Trimming pared 3 bases from V and 7 bases from J, leaving 28 bases between. The CDR3 runs 19 residues. This CDR3 is CASSFFIPQGIQGTNEQFF. In DNA, the CDR3 is TGTGCCAGCAGCTTTTTTATACCCCAGGGCATACAAGGGACGAATGAGCAGTTCTTC. The full variable domain, its missing parts supplied by reference TRBV7-8 and TRBJ2-1, is GAGVSQSPRYKVAKRGQDVALRCDPISGHVSLFWYQQALGQGPEFLTYFQNEAQLDKSGLPSDRFFAERPEGSVSTLKIQRTQQEDSAVYLCASSFFIPQGIQGTNEQFFGPGTRLTVL.

This chain links TRBV5-4 with TRBJ2-7; 7 nucleotides align to TRBD1. The V segment lost 4 bases and the J segment 0 bases; nucleotides outside the gene matches: 10. The CDR3 spans 16 residues. Germline V gene data show CDR1 as SGHNT and CDR2 as YYREEE (reference sequence). The CDR3: CASSIAPGQSSYEQYF. The CDR3 DNA reads as TGTGCCAGCAGCATCGCCCCGGGACAGAGCTCCTACGAGCAGTACTTC.

This rearrangement joins TRBV13 to TRBJ2-7; D gene ambiguous. The CDR3 loop spans 14 amino acids. Trimming removed 0 bases at V and 1 base at J, with 7 bases between. The germline V gene has CDR1 PRHDT and CDR2 FYEKMQ (reference sequence). CDR3 bases: TGTGCCAGCAGCTTAGGCCACAGTTCCTACGAGCAGTACTTC. Encoded protein: CASSLGHSSYEQYF.

This rearrangement joins TRBV30 to TRBJ2-7; tentatively, D is TRBD1 or TRBD2 (5 bases each). Germline CDR1 GTSNPN, CDR2 SVGIG (reference sequence). CDR3 length equals 13 residues. The V end was cut by 0 bases, the J end by 5 bases, with 11 bases between. The CDR3 here is CAWSVRDEDEQYF. The DNA of the CDR3 is TGTGCCTGGAGTGTACGGGACGAGGACGAGCAGTACTTC.

The chain uses TRBV9 and TRBJ1-1; D remains unclear. This CDR3 contains 13 residues. V was trimmed by 0 bases and J by 1 base, leaving 4 bases between them. Per germline, CDR1 SGDLS and CDR2 YYNGEE. The DNA for the CDR3 is TGTGCCAGCAGCGTAGCCAGGAACACTGAAGCTTTCTTT. Protein sequence: CASSVARNTEAFF.

V is TRBV2 and J is TRBJ2-4, with D maybe TRBD2 (7 bases). This CDR3 has 16 amino acids. Germline V gene sequence: CDR1 SNHLY, CDR2 FYNNEI. Trimming removed 3 bases from V and 2 bases from J, with 14 bases in between. The CDR3 sequence is CASSETYGGPKNIQYF. The DNA of the CDR3 is TGTGCCAGCAGTGAGACATACGGGGGGCCCAAAAACATTCAGTACTTC.

The CDR3 reads CASSWGQGETEAFF. The CDR3 DNA is TGTGCCAGCAGTTGGGGACAGGGTGAGACTGAAGCTTTCTTT. This chain joins TRBV6-5 and TRBJ1-1, with 9 bases lining up with TRBD1. CDR3 size: 14 residues. Losses at the gene ends were 4 bases for V and 5 bases for J; bases not matched to a gene: 5. From germline, CDR1 is MNHEY and CDR2 SVGAGI.

The chain is built from TRBV7-9 and TRBJ2-7; no clear D. Trimming shortened V by 3 bases and J by 3 bases, and 15 bases separated the two germline ends. Germline V lookup: CDR1 SEHNR, CDR2 FQNEAQ (reference sequence). CDR3 length: 15 residues. The DNA of the CDR3 is TGTGCCAGCAGCTTGGGAATAGGGTCTCTCTACGAGCAGTACTTC. Protein product: CASSLGIGSLYEQYF.

The V gene is TRBV6-6, the J gene TRBJ2-2, with TRBD1 as a possible D gene (5 bases). Germline CDR1 is MNHNY and CDR2 is SVGAGI (reference sequence). Trimming removed 10 bases from V and 2 bases from J, with 20 bases in between. The CDR3 extends over 16 amino acids. In nucleotides, the CDR3 is TGTGCCACCCCTAAGGTGCCTAGGGGTAACACCGGGGAGCTGTTTTTT. Protein sequence: CATPKVPRGNTGELFF.

J is TRBJ1-4 and V is TRBV25-1; D not resolved. Trimming took 5 bases from V and 0 from J, leaving 16 bases between them. This CDR3 is 17 amino acids long. CDR1 and CDR2 (germline): MGHDK, SYGVNS. The CDR3 region is CASSSSTEPATNEKLFF. The DNA for the CDR3 is TGTGCCAGCAGTTCTAGTACAGAGCCTGCAACTAATGAAAAACTGTTTTTT.

V is TRBV27 and J is TRBJ2-5, with D uncertain. The CDR3 contains 13 residues. The germline gives CDR1 MNHEY, CDR2 SMNVEV (reference sequence). Trimming cost V 3 bases and J 1 base, with 6 bases left between them. The CDR3 reads CASSFGLQETQYF. The CDR3 bases are TGTGCCAGCAGTTTCGGCCTCCAAGAGACCCAGTACTTC.

CDR3 region: CAWSVTGNEQYF. The CDR3 nucleotides read TGTGCCTGGAGTGTAACTGGGAACGAGCAGTACTTC. The J gene is TRBJ2-7, the V gene TRBV30; the D is unclear. Trimming cost V 0 bases and J 5 bases, with 8 bases left between them. Germline V gene lookup returns CDR1 GTSNPN and CDR2 SVGIG (reference sequence). This CDR3 has 12 amino acids. Full variable domain (rest looked up from reference TRBV30 and TRBJ2-7): SQTIHQWPATLVQPVGSPLSLECTVEGTSNPNLYWYRQAAGRGLQLLFYSVGIGQISSEVPQNLSASRPQDRQFILSSKKLLLSDSGFYLCAWSVTGNEQYFGPGTRLTVT.

The V gene is TRBV19, the J gene TRBJ2-4, with 13 bases fitting TRBD2. The CDR3 totals 15 residues. From germline, CDR1 is LNHDA and CDR2 SQIVND (reference sequence). Losses at the gene ends were 6 bases for V and 13 bases for J; bases not matched to a gene: 12. This chain's CDR3 is CASSDPGLAGRPQYF. CDR3 DNA: TGTGCCAGTAGCGACCCGGGACTAGCGGGGCGTCCCCAGTACTTC.

The rearrangement links TRBV11-2 to TRBJ2-7; the D gene is possibly TRBD2 (6 bases). Looked up from germline, CDR1 is SGHAT and CDR2 is FQNNGV. There are 15 residues in the CDR3. V gave up 1 base and J gave up 2 bases, with 12 bases separating them. The CDR3 nucleotides read TGTGCCAGCAGCTTAGCTGCGGGACTTGCCTACGAGCAGTACTTC. This translates into CASSLAAGLAYEQYF.

The rearrangement uses TRBV4-3 and TRBJ2-5; 9 bases are shared with TRBD2. Near its end, the DNA agrees better with TRBJ2-7, so the J call may be wrong. Germline CDR1 and CDR2: LGHNA and YSLEER. This CDR3 comprises 15 residues. CDR3: CASSQDLAGSYEQYF. As DNA, the CDR3 is TGCGCCAGCAGCCAAGACCTAGCGGGAAGCTACGAGCAGTACTTC.

This rearrangement joins TRBV2 to TRBJ2-7; the D gene is possibly TRBD1 (5 bases). The CDR3 totals 15 residues. V was clipped by 6 bases and J by 0 bases, with 15 bases between them. Germline CDR1 reads SNHLY; CDR2 reads FYNNEI. The CDR3 DNA reads TGTGCCAGCAGCCCGGCGGCAGGGCACTCCTACGAGCAGTACTTC. It translates to CASSPAAGHSYEQYF. The whole variable domain, filled in from reference TRBV2 and TRBJ2-7, reads EPEVTQTPSHQVTQMGQEVILRCVPISNHLYFYWYRQILGQKVEFLVSFYNNEISEKSEIFDDQFSVERPDGSNFTLKIRSTKLEDSAMYFCASSPAAGHSYEQYFGPGTRLTVT.

The J gene is TRBJ2-3, the V gene TRBV4-1; D is uncertain. Germline assignment: CDR1 MGHRA and CDR2 YSYEKL. V was cut by 1 base and J by 8 bases, with 7 bases left in between. The CDR3 has 12 residues. The CDR3: CASSQGWGTQYF. The DNA of the CDR3 is TGCGCCAGCAGCCAAGGCTGGGGTACGCAGTATTTT.

J is TRBJ2-5 and V is TRBV11-2, with D unresolved. The CDR3 length is 15 residues. Trimming took off 4 bases at V and 1 base at J, with 13 bases between the two ends. CDR1 SGHAT and CDR2 FQNNGV come from the germline V gene. The CDR3 DNA follows: TGTGCCAGCAGCTCCGTCCTGGGATCCCAAGAGACCCAGTACTTC. It translates to CASSSVLGSQETQYF. The full variable domain, rest sourced from reference TRBV11-2 and TRBJ2-5, is EAGVAQSPRYKIIEKRQSVAFWCNPISGHATLYWYQQILGQGPKLLIQFQNNGVVDDSQLPKDRFSAERLKGVDSTLKIQPAKLEDSAVYLCASSSVLGSQETQYFGPGTRLLVL.

The chain couples TRBV4-1 to TRBJ2-7, with 11 positions matching TRBD2. V shed 0 bases, J shed 1 base, and the junction held 8 bases outside the gene matches. The CDR3 contains 18 residues. Germline CDR1 reads MGHRA; CDR2 reads YSYEKL. The CDR3 DNA sequence: TGCGCCAGCAGCCAAGAGGGGGTGGTAGCGGGAGGGTCCTACGAGCAGTACTTC. Protein product: CASSQEGVVAGGSYEQYF.

The rearrangement links TRBV7-9 to TRBJ1-2; tentatively, D is TRBD1 (5 bases). Trimming took off 0 bases at V and 3 bases at J, with 8 bases between the two ends. Germline V gives CDR1 SEHNR, CDR2 FQNEAQ (reference sequence). The CDR3 is made up of 14 amino acids. DNA of the CDR3: TGTGCCAGCAGCTTAGCAGGGGAGGACTATGGCTACACCTTC. Its translation: CASSLAGEDYGYTF. Full variable domain (outside the CDR3, taken from reference TRBV7-9 and TRBJ1-2): DTGVSQNPRHKITKRGQNVTFRCDPISEHNRLYWYRQTLGQGPEFLTYFQNEAQLEKSRLLSDRFSAERPKGSFSTLEIQRTEQGDSAMYLCASSLAGEDYGYTFGSGTRLTVV.

The gene calls are TRBV7-9 and TRBJ1-4; 7 nucleotides agree with TRBD1. The CDR3 loop spans 16 amino acids. Germline V lookup: CDR1 SEHNR, CDR2 FQNEAQ (reference sequence). J lost 8 bases, V lost 4 bases, and 13 bases had no gene match. CDR3 residues: CASSSQGDEGGEKLFF. DNA of the CDR3: TGTGCCAGCAGCTCCCAGGGGGACGAAGGGGGGGAAAAACTGTTTTTT.